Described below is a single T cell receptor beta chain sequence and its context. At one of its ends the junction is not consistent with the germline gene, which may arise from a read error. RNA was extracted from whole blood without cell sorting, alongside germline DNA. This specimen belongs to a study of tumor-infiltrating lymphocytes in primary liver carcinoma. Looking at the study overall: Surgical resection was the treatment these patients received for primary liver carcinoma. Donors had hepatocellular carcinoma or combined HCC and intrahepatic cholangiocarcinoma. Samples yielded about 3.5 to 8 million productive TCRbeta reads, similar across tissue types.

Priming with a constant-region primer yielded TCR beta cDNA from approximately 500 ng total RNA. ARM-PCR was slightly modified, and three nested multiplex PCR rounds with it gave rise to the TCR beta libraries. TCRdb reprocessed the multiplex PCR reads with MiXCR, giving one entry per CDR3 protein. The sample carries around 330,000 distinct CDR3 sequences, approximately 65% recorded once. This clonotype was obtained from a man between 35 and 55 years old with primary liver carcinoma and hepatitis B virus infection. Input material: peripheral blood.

In DNA form, the CDR3 reads TGTGCTAGCACCCTCGGCCTGTACGGGCAGTACTTC. The encoded protein is CASTLGLYGQYF. This chain uses TRBV6-1 with TRBJ2-7; D uncertain. The length of the CDR3 is 12 residues. Germline V lookup: CDR1 MNHNS, CDR2 SASEGT.